The T cell receptor (beta chain) under discussion was sequenced for a study of blood T cell repertoires in COVID-19. Study as a whole: From T cells, B-cell-depleted T cells, or PBMCs came the material, which was cDNA or gDNA.

The table came from immunoSEQ multiplex PCR; TCRdb's copy has only in-frame clones and leaves some out. This table holds roughly 80,000 clones, 84% found once. This CDR3 comprises 15 residues. The receptor comes from a man between 50 and 59 years old with acute or convalescent COVID-19. The V gene is TRBV21-1, the J gene TRBJ1-4; the D segment call TRBD1 is taken from the table without a DNA check. TRBV21-1 is tagged as a pseudogene. Sequenced material: peripheral blood. CDR3 DNA: TGTGCCAGCAGCCGCCGGGACAGGGGGAATGAAAAACTGTTTTTT. Protein: CASSRRDRGNEKLFF.